Presented here are 28 T cell receptor beta chains from one specimen sequenced in a study of OX40 agonist ivuxolimab in advanced cancers. The table came from immunoSEQ multiplex PCR; TCRdb's copy has only in-frame clones and leaves some out. The table records about 44,000 clones, roughly 90% of them present only once. The source material was CD4+ or CD8+ T cells sorted from blood, sampled in a trial of the OX40 agonist ivuxolimab. These receptors were taken from an adult with an advanced solid tumor such as melanoma, head and neck, liver or kidney cancer.

The rearrangement uses TRBV2 and TRBJ2-7, with D possibly being TRBD2 (5 bases). This CDR3 comprises 15 residues. The germline gives CDR1 SNHLY, CDR2 FYNNEI. The germline V and J ends were trimmed by 4 bases and 1 base, with 14 bases remaining between them. CDR3 DNA sequence: TGTGCCAGCAGTGTGTCGAGGGCGCCTTCCTACGAGCAGTACTTC. It yields the protein CASSVSRAPSYEQYF.

V and J are TRBV28 and TRBJ2-1; 8 bases are a match to TRBD1. Looked up from germline, CDR1 is MDHEN and CDR2 is SYDVKM. V shed 6 bases, J shed 10 bases, and the junction held 11 bases outside the gene matches. This CDR3 spans 14 amino acids. The CDR3 here is CASSRIDRGGEQFF. In nucleotides, the CDR3 is TGTGCCAGCAGCCGCATAGACAGGGGAGGAGAGCAGTTCTTC.

V and J are TRBV28 and TRBJ2-1; 14 bases align to TRBD2. Germline-derived CDR1 and CDR2 are MDHEN and SYDVKM. V shed 2 bases and J 9 bases; nucleotides not matched to a gene: 6. The CDR3 covers 16 residues. The CDR3 bases are TGTGCCAGCAGTTTAGACGGGACTAGCGGGAGTGGTGAGCAGTTCTTC. Protein: CASSLDGTSGSGEQFF. The entire variable domain, with the rest obtained from reference TRBV28 and TRBJ2-1, is as follows: DVKVTQSSRYLVKRTGEKVFLECVQDMDHENMFWYRQDPGLGLRLIYFSYDVKMKEKGDIPEGYSVSREKKERFSLILESASTNQTSMYLCASSLDGTSGSGEQFFGPGTRLTVL.

The V gene is TRBV7-9, the J gene TRBJ2-1, with 10 bases identical to TRBD2. Germline lookup yields CDR1 SEHNR and CDR2 FQNEAQ (reference sequence). V lost 0 bases to trimming and J lost 8 bases; unmatched junction nucleotides: 7. This CDR3 has 16 residues. CDR3: CASSLALGLAGDEQFF. CDR3 DNA: TGTGCCAGCAGCTTAGCGTTAGGCCTAGCGGGGGATGAGCAGTTCTTC.

V gene TRBV6-5 combines with J gene TRBJ1-4; D may be TRBD1 (5 bases). V lost 1 base to trimming and J lost 10 bases, with 13 bases between them. Looked up from germline, CDR1 is MNHEY and CDR2 is SVGAGI. This CDR3 region has 14 residues. In DNA, the CDR3 is TGTGCCAGCAGTTACTTCGACAGCCCTCGAAAACTGTTTTTT. This gives the protein CASSYFDSPRKLFF.

This sequence joins TRBV6-1 and TRBJ2-7, with 12 bases lining up with TRBD1. V shed 1 base, J shed 5 bases, and the junction held 6 bases outside the gene matches. This CDR3 is built from 16 residues. Per germline, CDR1 MNHNS and CDR2 SASEGT. The CDR3 loop reads CASSEVDGTGGHEQYF. CDR3 DNA: TGTGCCAGCAGTGAAGTAGACGGGACAGGGGGCCACGAGCAGTACTTC.

The chain combines TRBV5-4 with TRBJ2-1; 8 bases agree with TRBD2. Trimming cost V 4 bases and J 7 bases; bases outside gene matches: 13. Germline lookup yields CDR1 SGHNT and CDR2 YYREEE (reference sequence). The CDR3 contains 16 residues. CDR3 coding DNA: TGTGCCAGCAGCCCATATCTAGCGGGTGAGATTAATGAGCAGTTCTTC. Protein sequence: CASSPYLAGEINEQFF.

The chain recombines TRBV7-3 with TRBJ2-5; D is possibly TRBD1 (7 bases). The V and J ends lost 4 bases and 5 bases respectively, with 11 bases between them. Germline values: CDR1 SGHTA, CDR2 FQGTGA. The CDR3 consists of 13 residues. The CDR3: CASSWQGGETQYF. CDR3 DNA: TGTGCCAGCAGCTGGCAGGGGGGTGAGACCCAGTACTTC.

CDR3 nucleotides: TGTGCCTGGAGTGGGGAGGATGAGCAGTTCTTC. The encoded protein is CAWSGEDEQFF. J is TRBJ2-1 and V is TRBV30; D possibly corresponds to TRBD2 (6 bases). The CDR3 is made up of 11 amino acids. Germline CDR1 and CDR2: GTSNPN and SVGIG (reference sequence). V dropped 1 base and J dropped 8 bases, with 6 bases sitting between them.

The chain employs TRBV6-5 and TRBJ2-5; TRBD2 aligns across 7 bases. CDR3 size: 15 residues. CDR1 and CDR2 (germline): MNHEY, SVGAGI. The V segment lost 5 bases and the J segment 1 base; nucleotides outside the gene matches: 7. The CDR3 nucleotides are TGTGCCAGCAGTAGTCCCCGGACTAGCCAAGAGACCCAGTACTTC. Its protein is CASSSPRTSQETQYF.

The gene calls are TRBV18 and TRBJ2-1; D is undetermined. Trimming left V 3 bases short and J 3 bases short, with 6 bases between. The CDR3 is 13 residues long. CDR1 and CDR2 from the germline V gene are KGHSH and LQKENI. In DNA, the CDR3 is TGTGCCAGCTCACCGGAAAACTACAATGAGCAGTTCTTC. Translating it yields CASSPENYNEQFF.

This clone was found once. The CDR3 sequence: CASSGRDRNEQFF. The CDR3 DNA sequence: TGTGCCAGCAGTGGGAGGGACCGCAATGAGCAGTTCTTC. The V gene is TRBV6-1, the J gene TRBJ2-1; maybe TRBD2 (6 bases). Trimming cost V 4 bases and J 6 bases, with 10 bases left between them. The CDR3 is made up of 13 amino acids. Germline-derived CDR1 and CDR2 are MNHNS and SASEGT.

Concerning this clone itself: Other DNA sequences within the sample encode an identical CDR3. The genes are TRBV27 and TRBJ2-3; D is unresolved. The CDR3 has 12 residues. The V end lost 0 bases, the J end lost 3 bases, and 1 base lay between the germline ends. The germline V gene has CDR1 MNHEY and CDR2 SMNVEV (reference sequence). CDR3 nucleotides: TGTGCCAGCAGTTTATCAACAGATACGCAGTATTTT. Translation gives CASSLSTDTQYF.

V and J are TRBV5-1 and TRBJ2-1; the D is unclear. The germline V and J ends were trimmed by 5 bases and 0 bases, with 18 bases remaining between them. The germline CDR1 and CDR2 sequences are SGHRS and YFSETQ. This CDR3 has 17 residues. This chain's CDR3 is CASSRILAASSYNEQFF. Here the CDR3 DNA reads TGCGCCAGCAGTCGCATCTTAGCCGCCAGCTCCTACAATGAGCAGTTCTTC.

V usage is TRBV7-6 and J usage is TRBJ1-4; 7 nucleotides line up with TRBD1. The ends lost 5 bases at V and 6 bases at J; junction bases unmatched: 12. There are 16 residues in the CDR3. Germline V gene lookup returns CDR1 SGHVS and CDR2 FNYEAQ. The CDR3 protein is CASSQGQAVGDEKLFF. In nucleotides, the CDR3 is TGTGCCAGCAGCCAAGGACAGGCAGTGGGGGATGAAAAACTGTTTTTT.

This chain links TRBV28 with TRBJ2-7; D is unclear. Between the trimmed V and J ends, which lost 7 bases and 2 bases, there was a span of 15 bases. This CDR3 is built from 14 residues. Germline V lookup: CDR1 MDHEN, CDR2 SYDVKM. CDR3 DNA: TGTGCCAGCAACCGACCGGGTCAAACCTACGAGCAGTACTTC. This sequence encodes CASNRPGQTYEQYF.

This chain connects TRBV19 to TRBJ2-1; D not certain. Germline V CDR1 and CDR2: LNHDA, SQIVND (reference sequence). CDR3 length: 13 amino acids. V was shortened by 4 bases and J by 0 bases, with 4 bases between the two germline ends. The CDR3 DNA follows: TGTGCCAGTAGTACAGACTCCTACAATGAGCAGTTCTTC. This sequence encodes CASSTDSYNEQFF.

Relative to its sample, this clone is medium-sized. The chain uses TRBV5-6 and TRBJ1-1, with TRBD1 matching 10 bases. In germline, CDR1 is SGHDT, CDR2 YYEEEE. The trim removed 4 bases at V and 8 bases at J, leaving 5 bases unmatched. The CDR3 is 13 residues long. CDR3 region: CASSTGQGMEAFF. CDR3 DNA: TGTGCCAGCAGCACGGGACAGGGGATGGAAGCTTTCTTT.

This chain links TRBV4-3 with TRBJ2-2; TRBD1 agrees at 7 bases. The CDR3 totals 14 residues. V shed 6 bases and J 4 bases; nucleotides not matched to a gene: 5. Germline V gives CDR1 LGHNA, CDR2 YSLEER. The CDR3 sequence: CASRTGVGTGELFF. In DNA form, the CDR3 reads TGCGCCAGCAGAACAGGGGTGGGCACCGGGGAGCTGTTTTTT.

J is TRBJ1-1 and V is TRBV6-5, with D tentatively TRBD1 (5 bases). Deletions cut 2 bases from V and 4 bases from J, with 11 bases between. CDR1 MNHEY and CDR2 SVGAGI come from the germline V gene. The CDR3 covers 14 residues. Written as DNA, the CDR3 is TGTGCCAGCAGTTACCTCGGGGGAGGCACTGAAGCTTTCTTT. Encoded protein: CASSYLGGGTEAFF.

The chain joins TRBV5-1 to TRBJ2-3, with TRBD1 matching over 9 bases. The CDR3 sequence is 15 residues long. Germline V gene lookup returns CDR1 SGHRS and CDR2 YFSETQ. V dropped 4 bases and J dropped 2; count of bases not matched to a gene: 5. The CDR3 loop reads CASSLTGGDTDTQYF. As DNA, the CDR3 is TGCGCCAGCAGCCTGACAGGGGGGGACACAGATACGCAGTATTTT.

The chain carries TRBV30 and TRBJ2-7; D possibly matches TRBD1 or TRBD2 (5 bases each). The CDR3 is 12 amino acids. Germline V lookup: CDR1 GTSNPN, CDR2 SVGIG (reference sequence). Trimming removed 0 bases at V and 13 bases at J, with 16 bases between. The chain's CDR3 is CAWSVNMGRSYF. The CDR3 nucleotides are TGTGCCTGGAGTGTAAACATGGGACGGTCATACTTC. The variable domain in full, with the rest retrieved from reference TRBV30 and TRBJ2-7, is SQTIHQWPATLVQPVGSPLSLECTVEGTSNPNLYWYRQAAGRGLQLLFYSVGIGQISSEVPQNLSASRPQDRQFILSSKKLLLSDSGFYLCAWSVNMGRSYFGPGTRLTVT.

The rearrangement uses TRBV19 and TRBJ1-5; tentatively, D is TRBD1 (6 bases). Germline V gene data show CDR1 as LNHDA and CDR2 as SQIVND (reference sequence). V lost 6 bases and J 6 bases, leaving 21 bases between the germline ends. This CDR3 is 16 amino acids long. The chain's CDR3 is CASRPGGFWGPQPQHF. The CDR3 coding sequence is TGTGCCAGTAGGCCCGGTGGCTTTTGGGGGCCTCAGCCCCAGCATTTT.

V is TRBV29-1 and J is TRBJ2-7; 7 nucleotides match TRBD2. J lost 2 bases, V lost 7 bases, and 14 bases had no gene match. This CDR3 is 15 amino acids long. CDR1 SQVTM and CDR2 ANQGSEA come from the germline V gene. CDR3 sequence (DNA): TGCAGCGCTGTACGGGCGTCGGCGGGGGCCTACGAGCAGTACTTC. As protein: CSAVRASAGAYEQYF.

The rearrangement links TRBV6-5 to TRBJ2-2, with TRBD2 as a possible D gene (6 bases). This CDR3 comprises 15 residues. Germline V lookup: CDR1 MNHEY, CDR2 SVGAGI. V was trimmed by 2 bases and J by 1 base, leaving 8 bases between them. The CDR3 loop reads CASSYVGGNTGELFF. The CDR3 DNA is TGTGCCAGCAGTTACGTGGGGGGGAACACCGGGGAGCTGTTTTTT.

This clone was seen more than once but under ten times. CDR3 sequence reads: CASSQDGTGGYNEQFF. In DNA form, the CDR3 reads TGCGCCAGCAGCCAAGATGGGACAGGGGGCTACAATGAGCAGTTCTTC. The V gene is TRBV4-3, the J gene TRBJ2-1; 11 positions agree with TRBD1. Losses at the gene ends were 0 bases for V and 3 bases for J; bases not matched to a gene: 1. Germline V lookup: CDR1 LGHNA, CDR2 YSLEER. The CDR3 totals 16 residues.

The rearrangement joins TRBV7-6 to TRBJ2-1, with D maybe TRBD2 (5 bases). Per germline, CDR1 SGHVS and CDR2 FNYEAQ. This CDR3 contains 15 residues. V was trimmed by 0 bases and J by 4 bases, leaving 10 bases between them. The CDR3, as DNA: TGTGCCAGCAGCTTAGCGAGGGCTCCATACAATGAGCAGTTCTTC. It specifies CASSLARAPYNEQFF.

The chain is built from TRBV14 and TRBJ2-3; tentative D call: TRBD2 (6 bases). Germline loops: CDR1 SGHDN, CDR2 FVKESK. This CDR3 is built from 15 residues. With 1 base removed from V and 5 bases from J, the gap between germline ends came to 13 bases. CDR3 nucleotides: TGTGCCAGCAGCCAAGTCGGGAGCGTTGGAGATACGCAGTATTTT. It codes for CASSQVGSVGDTQYF.